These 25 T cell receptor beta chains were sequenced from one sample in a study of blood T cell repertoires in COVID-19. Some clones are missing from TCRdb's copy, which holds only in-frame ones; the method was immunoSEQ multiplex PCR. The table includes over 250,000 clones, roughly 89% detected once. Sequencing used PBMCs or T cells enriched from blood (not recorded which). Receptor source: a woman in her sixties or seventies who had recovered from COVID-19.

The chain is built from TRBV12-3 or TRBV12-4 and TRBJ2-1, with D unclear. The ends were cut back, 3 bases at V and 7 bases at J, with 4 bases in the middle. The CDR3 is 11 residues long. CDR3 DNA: TGTGCCAGCAGTTTTAGAAATGAGCAGTTCTTC. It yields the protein CASSFRNEQFF.

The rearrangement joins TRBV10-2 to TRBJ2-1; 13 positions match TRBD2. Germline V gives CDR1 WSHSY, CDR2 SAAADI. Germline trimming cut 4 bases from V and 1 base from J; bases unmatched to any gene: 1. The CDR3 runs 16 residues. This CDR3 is CASSGTSGGSYNEQFF. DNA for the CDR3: TGCGCCAGCAGTGGGACTAGCGGGGGATCCTACAATGAGCAGTTCTTC.

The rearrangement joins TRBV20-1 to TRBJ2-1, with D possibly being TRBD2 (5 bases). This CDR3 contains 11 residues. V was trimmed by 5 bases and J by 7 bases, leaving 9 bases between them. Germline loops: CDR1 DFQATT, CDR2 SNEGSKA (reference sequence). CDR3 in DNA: TGCAGTGCTCCTTCGGGGAATGAGCAGTTCTTC. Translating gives CSAPSGNEQFF.

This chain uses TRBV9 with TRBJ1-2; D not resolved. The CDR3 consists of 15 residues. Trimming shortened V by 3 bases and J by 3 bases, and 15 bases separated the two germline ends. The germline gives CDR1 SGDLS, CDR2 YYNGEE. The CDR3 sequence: CASSGEPGRDYGYTF. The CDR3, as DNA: TGTGCCAGCAGCGGAGAGCCTGGCCGGGACTATGGCTACACCTTC.

CDR3 sequence reads: CASSGGQPWGDTQYF. In DNA form, the CDR3 reads TGCGCCAGCAGTGGGGGACAACCATGGGGAGATACGCAGTATTTT. The chain uses TRBV10-1 and TRBJ2-3, with D possibly matching TRBD1 (6 bases). Germline V lookup: CDR1 WNHNN, CDR2 SYGVQD (reference sequence). The CDR3 runs to 15 residues. Trimming took off 4 bases at V and 5 bases at J, with 16 bases between the two ends.

The CDR3 DNA reads as TGTGCCAGCAGCCCCCGGCGGGGGTTATACAATGAGCAGTTCTTC. The encoded protein is CASSPRRGLYNEQFF. The gene calls are TRBV7-2 and TRBJ2-1; 7 nucleotides agree with TRBD2. CDR3 size: 15 residues. Trimming cost V 5 bases and J 4 bases; bases outside gene matches: 8. Germline V gene sequence: CDR1 SGHTA, CDR2 FQGNSA.

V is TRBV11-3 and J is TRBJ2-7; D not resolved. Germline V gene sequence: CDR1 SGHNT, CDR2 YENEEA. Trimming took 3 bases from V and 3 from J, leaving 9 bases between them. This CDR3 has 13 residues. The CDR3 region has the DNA TGTGCCAGCAGCTTGTACAATAACTACGAGCAGTACTTC. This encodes CASSLYNNYEQYF.

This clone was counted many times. The CDR3: CASDGQLGPEAFF. CDR3 bases: TGTGCCAGCGATGGACAGCTCGGACCTGAAGCTTTCTTT. The chain uses TRBV12-3 or TRBV12-4 and TRBJ1-1; possible D gene TRBD1, 6 bases. The CDR3 is made up of 13 amino acids. V was pared by 8 bases and J by 6 bases, with 16 bases between.

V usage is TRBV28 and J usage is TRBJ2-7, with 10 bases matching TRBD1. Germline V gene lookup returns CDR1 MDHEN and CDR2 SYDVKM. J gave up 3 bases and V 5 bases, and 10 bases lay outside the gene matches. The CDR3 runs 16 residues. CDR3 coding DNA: TGTGCCAGCAGTCCACTGGACAGGGGGAGAATCTACGAGCAGTACTTC. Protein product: CASSPLDRGRIYEQYF.

The CDR3 is CASRKQGTDYGYTF. DNA of the CDR3: TGTGCCAGCAGAAAACAGGGGACGGACTATGGCTACACCTTC. The chain couples TRBV9 to TRBJ1-2; 7 positions match TRBD1. The CDR3 runs to 14 residues. CDR1 and CDR2 from the germline V gene are SGDLS and YYNGEE. The V segment lost 5 bases and the J segment 3 bases; nucleotides outside the gene matches: 7.

The CDR3 here is CASSTRTGGEGTDTQYF. As DNA, the CDR3 is TGTGCCAGTAGTACCCGAACAGGGGGCGAAGGCACAGATACGCAGTATTTT. This sequence joins TRBV19 and TRBJ2-3, with 9 bases matching TRBD1. There are 17 residues in the CDR3. The ends lost 4 bases at V and 1 base at J; junction bases unmatched: 9. Germline assignment: CDR1 LNHDA and CDR2 SQIVND (reference sequence).

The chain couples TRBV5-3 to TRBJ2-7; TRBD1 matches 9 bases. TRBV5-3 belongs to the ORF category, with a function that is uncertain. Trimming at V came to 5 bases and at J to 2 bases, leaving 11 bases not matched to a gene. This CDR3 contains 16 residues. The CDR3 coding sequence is TGTGCCAGAAGATTCGTTCCGGGACAGGGAGCCTACGAGCAGTACTTC. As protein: CARRFVPGQGAYEQYF.

In nucleotides, the CDR3 is TGTGCCAGCAGCGGAACAGGGACTAATGAAAAACTGTTTTTT. Translated: CASSGTGTNEKLFF. The chain uses TRBV5-6 and TRBJ1-4, with D possibly being TRBD1 (6 bases). CDR3 size: 14 residues. Germline V gene sequence: CDR1 SGHDT, CDR2 YYEEEE. V was pared by 4 bases and J by 2 bases, with 9 bases between.

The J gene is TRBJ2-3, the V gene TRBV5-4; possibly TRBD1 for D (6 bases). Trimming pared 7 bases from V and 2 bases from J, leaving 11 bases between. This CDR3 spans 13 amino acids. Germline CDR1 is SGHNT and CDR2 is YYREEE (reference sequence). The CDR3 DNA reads TGTGCCAGCCGAAGGGGGAACACAGATACGCAGTATTTT. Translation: CASRRGNTDTQYF.

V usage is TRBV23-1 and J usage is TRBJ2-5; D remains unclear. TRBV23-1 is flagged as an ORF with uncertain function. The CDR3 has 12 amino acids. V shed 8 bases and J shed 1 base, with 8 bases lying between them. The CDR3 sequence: CASPRSQETQYF. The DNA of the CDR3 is TGCGCCAGCCCTCGGTCCCAAGAGACCCAGTACTTC.

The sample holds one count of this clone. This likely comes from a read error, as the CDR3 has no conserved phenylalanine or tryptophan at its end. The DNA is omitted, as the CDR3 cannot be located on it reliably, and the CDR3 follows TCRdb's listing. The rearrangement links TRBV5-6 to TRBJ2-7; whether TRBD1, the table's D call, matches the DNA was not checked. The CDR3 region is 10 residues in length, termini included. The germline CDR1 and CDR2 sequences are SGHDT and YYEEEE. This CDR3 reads CASTLDSTNL.

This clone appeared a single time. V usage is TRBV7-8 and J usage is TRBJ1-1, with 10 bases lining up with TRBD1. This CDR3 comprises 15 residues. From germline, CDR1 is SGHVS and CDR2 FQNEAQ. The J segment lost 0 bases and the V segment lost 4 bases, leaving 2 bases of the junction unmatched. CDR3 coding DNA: TGTGCCAGCAGCTACGGACAGGGGGTGAACACTGAAGCTTTCTTT. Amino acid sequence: CASSYGQGVNTEAFF.

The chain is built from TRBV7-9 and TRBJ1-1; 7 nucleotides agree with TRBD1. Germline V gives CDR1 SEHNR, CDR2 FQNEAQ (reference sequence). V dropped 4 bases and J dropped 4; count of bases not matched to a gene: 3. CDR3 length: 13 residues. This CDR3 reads CASSSDRSTEAFF. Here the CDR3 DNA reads TGTGCCAGCAGCTCGGACAGGAGCACTGAAGCTTTCTTT.

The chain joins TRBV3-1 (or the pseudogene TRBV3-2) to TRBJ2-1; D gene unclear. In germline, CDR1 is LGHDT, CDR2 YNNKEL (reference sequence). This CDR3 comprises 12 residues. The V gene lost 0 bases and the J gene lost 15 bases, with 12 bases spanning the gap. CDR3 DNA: TGTGCCAGCAGCCAAGATAGGAGTTTCTGGTTCTTC. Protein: CASSQDRSFWFF.

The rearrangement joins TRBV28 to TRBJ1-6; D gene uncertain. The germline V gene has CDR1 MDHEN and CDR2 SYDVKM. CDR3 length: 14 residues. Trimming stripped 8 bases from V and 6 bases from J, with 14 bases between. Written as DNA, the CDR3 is TGTGCCAGCCAACTCTCCGGAGGTAATTCACCCCTCCACTTT. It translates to CASQLSGGNSPLHF.

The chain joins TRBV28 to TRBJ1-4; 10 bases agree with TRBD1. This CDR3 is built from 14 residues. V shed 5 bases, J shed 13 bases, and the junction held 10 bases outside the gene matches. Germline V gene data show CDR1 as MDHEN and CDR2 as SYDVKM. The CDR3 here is CASSIDRGRSGLFF. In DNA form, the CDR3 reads TGTGCCAGCAGTATTGACAGGGGGCGGAGTGGACTGTTTTTT.

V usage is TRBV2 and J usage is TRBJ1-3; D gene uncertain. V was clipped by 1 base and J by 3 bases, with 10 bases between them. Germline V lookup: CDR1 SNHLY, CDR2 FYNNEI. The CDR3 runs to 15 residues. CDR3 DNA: TGTGCCAGCAGTGAAGGCCTGCGAGGTGGAAACACCATATATTTT. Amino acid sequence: CASSEGLRGGNTIYF.

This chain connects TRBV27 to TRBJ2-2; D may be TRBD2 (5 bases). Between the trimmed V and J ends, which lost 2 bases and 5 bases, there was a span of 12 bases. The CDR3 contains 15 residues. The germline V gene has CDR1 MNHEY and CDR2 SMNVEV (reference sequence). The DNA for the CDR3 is TGTGCCAGCAGTTTAGTGTACCCGGGGACCGGGGAGCTGTTTTTT. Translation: CASSLVYPGTGELFF.

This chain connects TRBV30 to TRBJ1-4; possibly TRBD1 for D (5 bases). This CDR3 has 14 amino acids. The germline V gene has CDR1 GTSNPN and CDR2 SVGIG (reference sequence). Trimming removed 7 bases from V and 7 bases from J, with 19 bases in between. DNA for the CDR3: TGTGCCTCGCGTGGGGGGGGGATGAGTGAAAAACTGTTTTTT. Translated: CASRGGGMSEKLFF.

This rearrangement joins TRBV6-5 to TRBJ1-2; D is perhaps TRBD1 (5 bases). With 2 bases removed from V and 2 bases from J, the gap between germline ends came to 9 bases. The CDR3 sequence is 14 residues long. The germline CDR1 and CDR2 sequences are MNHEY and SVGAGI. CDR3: CASSYAGMNYGYTF. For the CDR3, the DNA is TGTGCCAGCAGTTACGCAGGGATGAACTATGGCTACACCTTC.